The rows below give T cell receptor beta chains drawn from one sample of a study of cytomegalovirus exposure and HLA in healthy donors. Clones were read by immunoSEQ multiplex PCR, and TCRdb kept only the in-frame ones, dropping some. Here the sample spans fewer than 150,000 clones, about 88% being singletons. The sample was PBMCs. The receptors here all came from a man aged 18 to 29 in good health and CMV-seropositive. CDR3s include the opening cysteine and the closing phenylalanine or tryptophan. D genes are given only for firm matches. Some rows mark clone size as missing; the rest say once, few, many or name a class of expanded clone.

D: NA
J: TRBJ2-1
V: TRBV9
size: few
DNA: TGTGCCAGCAGCGCGGACCCTCAGGGGGGGCAGTTCTTC
CDR3: CASSADPQGGQFF

D: TRBD1
J: TRBJ1-2
V: TRBV15
size: NA
DNA: TGTGCCACCAGCAGAGTCGGGCATCCGGGACAGGGGCCTAACTATGGCTACACCTTC
CDR3: CATSRVGHPGQGPNYGYTF

D: NA
J: TRBJ1-1
V: TRBV21-1
size: NA
DNA: TGTGCCAGCAGCAACAGGGGAACTGAAGCTTTCTTT
CDR3: CASSNRGTEAFF

D: TRBD1
J: TRBJ2-2
V: TRBV6-4
size: NA
DNA: TGTGCCAGCAGTGACTCCTCACAGGGGGTCGGGGAGCTGTTTTTT
CDR3: CASSDSSQGVGELFF

D: NA
J: TRBJ2-3
V: TRBV6-1
size: NA
DNA: TGTGCCAGCAGGAAGACAGGCACAGATACGCAGTATTTT
CDR3: CASRKTGTDTQYF

D: NA
J: TRBJ2-5
V: TRBV5-1
size: NA
DNA: TGCGCCAGCAGCTTGTCACAGGTCGAAGAGACCCAGTACTTC
CDR3: CASSLSQVEETQYF

D: TRBD1
J: TRBJ1-4
V: TRBV29-1
size: NA
DNA: TGCAGCGTTGATATAAACGGGACAGGCGTCCTCTTTTTT
CDR3: CSVDINGTGVLFF

D: TRBD1
J: TRBJ1-2
V: TRBV6-1
size: NA
DNA: TGTGCCAGCAGTGCCATCGGGACAGGATATGGCTACACCTTC
CDR3: CASSAIGTGYGYTF

D: TRBD1
J: TRBJ1-2
V: TRBV7-9
size: NA
DNA: TGTGCCAGCAGCCCGACAGGGGGGGCCCCCTATGGCTACACCTTC
CDR3: CASSPTGGAPYGYTF

D: NA
J: TRBJ1-1
V: TRBV20-1
size: NA
DNA: TGCAGTGCGGGTGGACAGCGTGAAGCTTTCTTT
CDR3: CSAGGQREAFF

D: TRBD1
J: TRBJ2-7
V: TRBV29-1
size: NA
DNA: TGCAGCGTTGAGGAGACAGGGGGCGATCTATACGAGCAGTACTTC
CDR3: CSVEETGGDLYEQYF

D: NA
J: TRBJ2-1
V: TRBV10-2
size: NA
DNA: TGCGCCAGCCTCAAGCAGCCGAGGTACAATGAGCAGTTCTTC
CDR3: CASLKQPRYNEQFF

D: NA
J: TRBJ2-3
V: TRBV27
size: NA
DNA: TGTGCCAGCAGTTTCTTTGGAGGAGGTACAGATACGCAGTATTTT
CDR3: CASSFFGGGTDTQYF

D: NA
J: TRBJ1-1
V: TRBV23-1
size: NA
DNA: TGCGCCAGCAGTCAACAACAGGGTACTGAAGCTTTCTTT
CDR3: CASSQQQGTEAFF

D: NA
J: TRBJ2-5
V: TRBV6-1
size: NA
DNA: TGTGCCAGCAGTGAGGACAAGGGGTGGGAGACCCAGTACTTC
CDR3: CASSEDKGWETQYF

D: TRBD2
J: TRBJ2-7
V: TRBV9
size: NA
DNA: TGTGCCAGCACCCAAGGTGGAGCGGGAGGTATCTACGAGCAGTACTTC
CDR3: CASTQGGAGGIYEQYF

D: NA
J: TRBJ2-7
V: TRBV6-5
size: NA
DNA: TGTGCCAGCAGTGACCGGGACACGACTTACGAGCAGTACTTC
CDR3: CASSDRDTTYEQYF

D: NA
J: TRBJ1-2
V: TRBV2
size: NA
DNA: TGTGCCAGCAAGAGAACAGGCTTGGGCCATGGCTACACCTTC
CDR3: CASKRTGLGHGYTF

D: NA
J: TRBJ1-5
V: TRBV27
size: NA
DNA: TGTGCCAGCAGTTTATGGGGGCCCCTTTGGCATCAGCCCCAGCATTTT
CDR3: CASSLWGPLWHQPQHF

D: NA
J: TRBJ2-3
V: TRBV16
size: NA
DNA: TGTGCCAGCAGCCAAGTTCGTCCAGGGTCAAACACAGATACGCAGTATTTT
CDR3: CASSQVRPGSNTDTQYF